These T cell receptor beta chains were read from a single sample in a study of blood T cell repertoires in COVID-19. The data were produced by immunoSEQ multiplex PCR, yet TCRdb's version contains in-frame clones alone and is incomplete. The profile shows 180,000 or so clones, about 87% of them singletons. Sample: peripheral blood. The receptors come from a man aged 35 to 55 with active or convalescent COVID-19. The CDR3 runs from the conserved cysteine through the conserved F or W. Each record gives: clone size, D gene, V gene, J gene, CDR3 protein, CDR3 DNA. The D gene is left open where the match is weak. Size tells how often a clone was seen (once, few, many) or the class of an expanded clone, and some rows leave it out.

size: -
D: -
V: TRBV28
J: TRBJ1-1
CDR3: CASSFEGFGRVNTEAFF
DNA: TGTGCCAGCAGTTTTGAGGGATTTGGGAGGGTGAACACTGAAGCTTTCTTT

size: -
D: TRBD1
V: TRBV28
J: TRBJ1-6
CDR3: CASSTGEVSPLHF
DNA: TGTGCCAGCAGCACAGGGGAGGTCTCACCCCTCCACTTT

size: -
D: -
V: TRBV29-1
J: TRBJ1-1
CDR3: CSVEVRGLVEGAEAFF
DNA: TGCAGCGTTGAGGTCAGGGGCCTCGTCGAGGGCGCTGAAGCTTTCTTT

size: -
D: -
V: TRBV2
J: TRBJ1-3
CDR3: CASIRKGDTIYF
DNA: TGTGCCAGCATACGCAAGGGGGACACCATATATTTT

size: -
D: TRBD1
V: TRBV11-3
J: TRBJ1-1
CDR3: CASKGGADTEAFF
DNA: TGTGCCAGCAAAGGGGGCGCGGACACTGAAGCTTTCTTT

size: -
D: TRBD1
V: TRBV25-1
J: TRBJ1-6
CDR3: CASSEDRGNSPLHF
DNA: TGTGCCAGCAGTGAGGACAGGGGTAATTCACCCCTCCACTTT

size: -
D: -
V: TRBV7-9
J: TRBJ2-3
CDR3: CASTLTSTDTQYF
DNA: TGTGCCAGCACCCTAACTAGCACAGATACGCAGTATTTT

size: -
D: -
V: TRBV7-8
J: TRBJ1-4
CDR3: CASSLVSGVEEKLFF
DNA: TGTGCCAGCAGCTTAGTCTCAGGGGTCGAAGAAAAACTGTTTTTT

size: -
D: -
V: TRBV3-1/TRBV3-2
J: TRBJ2-5
CDR3: CASSPDIQETQYF
DNA: TGTGCCAGCAGTCCGGACATCCAAGAGACCCAGTACTTC

size: few
D: TRBD1
V: TRBV5-6
J: TRBJ2-1
CDR3: CASSADRGPMSSYNEQFF
DNA: TGTGCCAGCAGCGCGGACAGGGGGCCAATGAGCTCCTACAATGAGCAGTTCTTC

size: -
D: TRBD1
V: TRBV7-6
J: TRBJ1-6
CDR3: CASSLGSGTGSPLHF
DNA: TGTGCCAGCAGCTTAGGGTCAGGGACAGGCTCACCCCTCCACTTT

size: once
D: -
V: TRBV7-3
J: TRBJ2-5
CDR3: CASSPGGQETQYF
DNA: TGTGCCAGCAGCCCCGGGGGTCAAGAGACCCAGTACTTC

size: few
D: -
V: TRBV28
J: TRBJ1-2
CDR3: CASSLASDLLPYGYTF
DNA: TGTGCCAGCAGTCTAGCCTCGGACCTCCTTCCCTATGGCTACACCTTC

size: -
D: -
V: TRBV11-2
J: TRBJ1-6
CDR3: CASSLESQVGSPLHF
DNA: TGTGCCAGCAGCTTAGAAAGCCAGGTCGGATCACCCCTCCACTTT

size: -
D: TRBD1
V: TRBV10-3
J: TRBJ2-7
CDR3: CAISSQGQVYEQYF
DNA: TGTGCCATTTCCTCCCAGGGACAGGTCTACGAGCAGTACTTC